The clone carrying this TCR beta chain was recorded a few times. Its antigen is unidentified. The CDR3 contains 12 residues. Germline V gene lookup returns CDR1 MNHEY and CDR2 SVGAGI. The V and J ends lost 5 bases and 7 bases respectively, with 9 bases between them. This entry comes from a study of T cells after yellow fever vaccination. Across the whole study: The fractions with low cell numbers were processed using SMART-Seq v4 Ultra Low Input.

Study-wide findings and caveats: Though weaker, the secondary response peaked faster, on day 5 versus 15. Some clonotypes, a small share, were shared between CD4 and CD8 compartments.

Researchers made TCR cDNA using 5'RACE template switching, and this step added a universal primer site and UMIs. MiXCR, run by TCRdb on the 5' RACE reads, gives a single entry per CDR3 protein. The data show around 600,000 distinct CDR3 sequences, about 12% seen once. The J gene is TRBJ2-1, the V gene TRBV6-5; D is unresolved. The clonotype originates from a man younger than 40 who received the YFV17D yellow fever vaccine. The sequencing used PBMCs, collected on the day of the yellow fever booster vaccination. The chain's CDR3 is CASSVSSNEQFF. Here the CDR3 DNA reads TGTGCCAGCAGTGTGAGTTCGAATGAGCAGTTCTTC.